Reported below is one TCR beta chain. The record originates from a study of blood T cell repertoires in COVID-19. About the study: The United States, Italy and Spain were the sources of the acute and convalescent COVID-19 samples. The analysed material was cDNA or gDNA that came from T cells, B-cell-depleted T cells, or PBMCs.

Authors' data handling: For nucleated cells, counts were estimated from reference gene primer amplification. The method was immunoSEQ multiplex PCR; TCRdb's version includes in-frame clones alone and lacks a portion of them. That table gives V, J and clone size, and the DNA gave D and trimming. The data show over 120,000 clones, with 81% seen just once and approximately 8.2% held by the top ten. The CDR3 runs 16 residues. CDR1 and CDR2 (germline): LNHDA, SQIVND (reference sequence). V dropped 1 base and J dropped 3; count of bases not matched to a gene: 5. This sequence joins TRBV19 and TRBJ2-7; 11 nucleotides align to TRBD2. Material for sequencing was peripheral blood. The receptor was derived from a human donor in a cohort sampled during active COVID-19. This chain's CDR3 is CASSIASGRKDYEQYF. The CDR3 nucleotides are TGTGCCAGTAGTATAGCTAGCGGGAGGAAGGACTACGAGCAGTACTTC.